The 20 T cell receptor beta chains below all came from one sample that was sequenced in a study of OX40 agonist ivuxolimab in advanced cancers. Libraries were prepared by immunoSEQ multiplex PCR; TCRdb keeps only in-frame clonotypes and omits some of them. The sample has 8,000 to 10,000 clones; about 66% are singletons. The specimen comprised CD4+ or CD8+ T cells sorted from blood, sampled in a trial of the OX40 agonist ivuxolimab. The source of these receptors is an adult with an advanced solid tumor such as melanoma, head and neck, liver or kidney cancer.

The chain joins TRBV9 to TRBJ1-6, with D maybe TRBD1 (6 bases). Deletions cut 4 bases from V and 10 bases from J, with 12 bases between. In germline, CDR1 is SGDLS, CDR2 YYNGEE. The CDR3 contains 13 residues. The CDR3 coding sequence is TGTGCCAGCAGCTTTCAGGGGCCCTCACCCCTCCACTTT. It is translated as CASSFQGPSPLHF.

The chain links TRBV27 to TRBJ2-7, with D tentatively TRBD1 or TRBD2 (5 bases each). Germline CDR1 and CDR2: MNHEY and SMNVEV (reference sequence). The CDR3 extends over 13 amino acids. The V end lost 8 bases, the J end lost 0 bases, and 11 bases lay between the germline ends. The CDR3 is CASRPGRSYEQYF. The DNA of the CDR3 is TGTGCCAGCCGTCCGGGACGCTCCTACGAGCAGTACTTC.

J is TRBJ2-1 and V is TRBV7-9, with a possible D match to TRBD2 (5 bases). The CDR3 consists of 15 residues. CDR1 and CDR2 from the germline V gene are SEHNR and FQNEAQ (reference sequence). The V end lost 5 bases, the J end lost 4 bases, and 15 bases lay between the germline ends. The CDR3 here is CASSPRLDSYNEQFF. The DNA for the CDR3 is TGTGCCAGCAGCCCTAGGCTGGACTCTTACAATGAGCAGTTCTTC.

The chain employs TRBV7-9 and TRBJ2-7; 10 bases fit TRBD1. V was clipped by 4 bases and J by 0 bases; unmatched bases: 3. Germline loops: CDR1 SEHNR, CDR2 FQNEAQ (reference sequence). The length of the CDR3 is 15 residues. The CDR3 loop is CASSSGQGLSYEQYF. For the CDR3, the DNA is TGTGCCAGCAGCTCGGGACAGGGGCTCTCCTACGAGCAGTACTTC.

This clone was detected a few times. V usage is TRBV4-3 and J usage is TRBJ1-5; D ambiguous. The CDR3 consists of 15 residues. The V end was cut by 1 base, the J end by 3 bases, with 10 bases between. From germline, CDR1 is LGHNA and CDR2 YSLEER. CDR3 loop: CASSQVTANNQPQHF. The CDR3 bases are TGCGCCAGCAGCCAAGTTACGGCGAACAATCAGCCCCAGCATTTT.

This chain uses TRBV5-6 with TRBJ2-4; D perhaps matches TRBD2 (6 bases). Germline-derived CDR1 and CDR2 are SGHDT and YYEEEE. The CDR3 totals 15 residues. Trimming left V 4 bases short and J 4 bases short, with 15 bases between. The CDR3 loop reads CASSPYRGSKNIQYF. For the CDR3, the DNA is TGTGCCAGCAGCCCCTACCGGGGGAGTAAAAACATTCAGTACTTC. Variable domain in full (rest from reference TRBV5-6 and TRBJ2-4): DAGVTQSPTHLIKTRGQQVTLRCSPKSGHDTVSWYQQALGQGPQFIFQYYEEEERQRGNFPDRFSGHQFPNYSSELNVNALLLGDSALYLCASSPYRGSKNIQYFGAGTRLSVL.

The J gene is TRBJ2-1, the V gene TRBV6-5; 7 bases align to TRBD1. V trimming: 6 bases; J trimming: 0 bases; junction bases outside the gene matches: 5. Germline values: CDR1 MNHEY, CDR2 SVGAGI. The CDR3 is made up of 15 amino acids. The CDR3, as DNA: TGTGCCAGCAGGTTGGGACAGTCCTCCTACAATGAGCAGTTCTTC. Translation: CASRLGQSSYNEQFF.

CDR3 residues: CASSETSGSYEQYF. The CDR3 DNA reads TGTGCCAGCAGTGAGACTAGCGGGAGTTACGAGCAGTACTTC. The chain has TRBV2 and TRBJ2-7; 12 bases match TRBD2. Germline CDR1 and CDR2: SNHLY and FYNNEI. The CDR3 loop spans 14 amino acids. V shed 3 bases, J shed 4 bases, and the junction held 1 base outside the gene matches.

The chain links TRBV19 to TRBJ2-7; D not resolved. This CDR3 spans 13 amino acids. CDR1 and CDR2 (germline): LNHDA, SQIVND (reference sequence). Trimming took off 3 bases at V and 2 bases at J, with 8 bases between the two ends. CDR3 sequence (DNA): TGTGCCAGTAGTATGGGTTGGGCCTACGAGCAGTACTTC. Amino acid sequence: CASSMGWAYEQYF.

This chain links TRBV4-1 with TRBJ1-3; D gene uncertain. V lost 0 bases and J lost 0, with 6 bases in between. This CDR3 is 15 amino acids long. In germline, CDR1 is MGHRA, CDR2 YSYEKL. The CDR3: CASSQDSLSGNTIYF. The DNA for the CDR3 is TGCGCCAGCAGCCAAGATAGCCTCTCTGGAAACACCATATATTTT.

This rearrangement joins TRBV9 to TRBJ1-6; no definite D call. Germline CDR1 reads SGDLS; CDR2 reads YYNGEE. The length of the CDR3 is 17 residues. V was shortened by 0 bases and J by 0 bases, with 10 bases between the two germline ends. The chain's CDR3 is CASSVDPESSYNSPLHF. CDR3 DNA: TGTGCCAGCAGCGTAGATCCGGAGAGCTCCTATAATTCACCCCTCCACTTT.

This chain links TRBV4-2 with TRBJ2-6; possible D gene TRBD2, 5 bases. The CDR3 loop spans 16 amino acids. CDR1 is LGHNA and CDR2 is YNFKEQ in the germline V gene. V shed 1 base and J shed 3 bases, with 10 bases lying between them. CDR3 loop: CASSQGSGDGANVLTF. CDR3 nucleotides: TGTGCCAGCAGCCAAGGATCCGGGGATGGGGCCAACGTCCTGACTTTC.

The chain uses TRBV23-1 and TRBJ2-7; 9 nucleotides match TRBD2. Being an ORF, TRBV23-1 has a function that is uncertain. Trimming took 0 bases from V and 0 from J; bases not matched to a gene: 0. CDR3 size: 15 residues. The CDR3 region has the DNA TGCGCCAGCAGTCAATCTAGCGGGAGCTCCTACGAGCAGTACTTC. Encoded protein: CASSQSSGSSYEQYF.

J is TRBJ2-7 and V is TRBV2; D uncertain. V dropped 2 bases and J dropped 3 bases, with 8 bases sitting between them. Per germline, CDR1 SNHLY and CDR2 FYNNEI. The CDR3 totals 13 residues. CDR3 sequence: CASSETDLYEQYF. The CDR3 DNA sequence: TGTGCCAGCAGTGAAACGGATCTCTACGAGCAGTACTTC.

This clone qualifies as medium-sized (0.01 to 0.1%). The J gene is TRBJ2-1, the V gene TRBV19; 7 positions match TRBD2. Germline CDR1 is LNHDA and CDR2 is SQIVND (reference sequence). The length of the CDR3 is 15 residues. V lost 3 bases and J lost 5; bases outside the gene matches: 7. The CDR3 sequence is CASSIASSGDNEQFF. CDR3 DNA sequence: TGTGCCAGTAGTATTGCGTCTAGCGGAGACAATGAGCAGTTCTTC.

The rearrangement links TRBV7-3 to TRBJ2-3; the D gene is possibly TRBD2 (5 bases). Trimming removed 5 bases at V and 0 bases at J, with 12 bases between. Germline V gives CDR1 SGHTA, CDR2 FQGTGA. CDR3 size: 15 residues. In DNA form, the CDR3 reads TGTGCCAGCAGCGACGGGATCCTTAGCACAGATACGCAGTATTTT. Its protein product is CASSDGILSTDTQYF.

This chain connects TRBV10-2 to TRBJ1-6; 8 nucleotides agree with TRBD1. CDR1 WSHSY and CDR2 SAAADI come from the germline V gene. Trimming cost V 6 bases and J 9 bases; bases outside gene matches: 7. The CDR3 sequence is 14 residues long. CDR3 loop: CASRTTGEGSPLHF. In DNA form, the CDR3 reads TGCGCCAGCAGGACGACAGGGGAGGGTTCACCCCTCCACTTT.

This clone was seen a handful of times. The J gene is TRBJ1-1, the V gene TRBV7-9; possibly TRBD1 for D (5 bases). The CDR3 spans 15 residues. Germline lookup yields CDR1 SEHNR and CDR2 FQNEAQ (reference sequence). V shed 7 bases and J shed 3 bases, with 18 bases lying between them. The CDR3 sequence: CASTPGRGLDTEAFF. CDR3 DNA: TGTGCCAGCACTCCTGGAAGGGGCCTGGACACTGAAGCTTTCTTT.

The V call is TRBV18, the J call TRBJ2-1; a weak D match, TRBD2 (6 bases). This CDR3 has 16 residues. The V gene lost 0 bases and the J gene lost 4 bases, with 13 bases spanning the gap. Germline-derived CDR1 and CDR2 are KGHSH and LQKENI. CDR3 nucleotide sequence: TGTGCCAGCTCACCACCGACGGGAGCGGGTTACAATGAGCAGTTCTTC. It is translated as CASSPPTGAGYNEQFF.

The V gene is TRBV19, the J gene TRBJ1-5; 8 bases map to TRBD1. Looked up from germline, CDR1 is LNHDA and CDR2 is SQIVND (reference sequence). This CDR3 contains 17 residues. Trimming removed 3 bases from V and 1 base from J; junction bases left unmatched: 8. CDR3 sequence: CASSMITGGLSNQPQHF. CDR3 DNA sequence: TGTGCCAGTAGTATGATCACAGGGGGTTTGAGCAATCAGCCCCAGCATTTT.